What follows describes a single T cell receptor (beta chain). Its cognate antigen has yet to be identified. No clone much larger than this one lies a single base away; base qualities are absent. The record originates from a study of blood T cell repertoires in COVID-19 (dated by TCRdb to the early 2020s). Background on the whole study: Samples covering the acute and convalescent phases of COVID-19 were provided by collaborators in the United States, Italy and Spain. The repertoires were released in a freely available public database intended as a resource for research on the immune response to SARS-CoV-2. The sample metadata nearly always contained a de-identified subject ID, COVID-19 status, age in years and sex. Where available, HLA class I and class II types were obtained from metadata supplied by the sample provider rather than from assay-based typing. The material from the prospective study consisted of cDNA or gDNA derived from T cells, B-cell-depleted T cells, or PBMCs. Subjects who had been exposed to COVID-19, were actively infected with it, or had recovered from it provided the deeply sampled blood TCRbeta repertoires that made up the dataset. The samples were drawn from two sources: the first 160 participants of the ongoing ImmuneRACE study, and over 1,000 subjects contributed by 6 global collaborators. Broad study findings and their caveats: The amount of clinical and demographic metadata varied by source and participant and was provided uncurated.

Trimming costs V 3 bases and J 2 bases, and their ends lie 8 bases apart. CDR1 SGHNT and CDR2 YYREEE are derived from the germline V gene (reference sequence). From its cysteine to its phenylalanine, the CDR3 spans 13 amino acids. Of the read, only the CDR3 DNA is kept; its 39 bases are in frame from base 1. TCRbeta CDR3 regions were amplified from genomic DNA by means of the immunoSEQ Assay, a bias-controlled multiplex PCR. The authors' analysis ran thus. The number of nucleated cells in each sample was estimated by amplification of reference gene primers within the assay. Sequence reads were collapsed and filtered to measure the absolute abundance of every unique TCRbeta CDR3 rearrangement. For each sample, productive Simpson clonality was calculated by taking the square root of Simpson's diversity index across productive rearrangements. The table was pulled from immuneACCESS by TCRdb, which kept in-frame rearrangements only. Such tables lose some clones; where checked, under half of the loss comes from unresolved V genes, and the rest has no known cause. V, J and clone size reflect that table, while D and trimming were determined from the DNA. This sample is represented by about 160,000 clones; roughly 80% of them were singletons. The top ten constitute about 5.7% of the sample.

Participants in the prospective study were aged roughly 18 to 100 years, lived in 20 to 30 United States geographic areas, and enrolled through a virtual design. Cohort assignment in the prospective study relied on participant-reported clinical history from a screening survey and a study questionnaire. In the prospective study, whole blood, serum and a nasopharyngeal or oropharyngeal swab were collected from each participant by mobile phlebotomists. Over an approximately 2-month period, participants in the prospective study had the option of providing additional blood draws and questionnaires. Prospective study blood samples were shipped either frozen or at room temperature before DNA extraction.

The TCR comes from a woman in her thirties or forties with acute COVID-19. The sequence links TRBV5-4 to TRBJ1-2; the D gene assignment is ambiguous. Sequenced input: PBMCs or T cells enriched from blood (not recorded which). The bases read TGTGCCAGCAGCTCTGACGGGAACTATGGCTACACCTTC. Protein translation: CASSSDGNYGYTF.